This paragraph covers one T cell receptor beta chain sequence. This sample was included in a study of cytomegalovirus exposure and HLA in healthy donors. This CDR3 has 16 amino acids. Trimming at V came to 5 bases and at J to 0 bases, leaving 4 bases not matched to a gene. Germline V gene sequence: CDR1 SEHNR, CDR2 FQNEAQ (reference sequence). Vbeta (60) and Jbeta (13) primers were used in the PCR. Sequenced by immunoSEQ multiplex PCR; TCRdb stores in-frame clones only, minus some. The sample holds about 130,000 clones, about four fifths seen once. Sequencing was done on a sample of PBMCs. The chain carries TRBV7-9 and TRBJ1-6; 7 nucleotides align to TRBD1. This TCR came from a male donor in good health and CMV-seronegative. The CDR3 sequence is CASSVRDSSYNSPLHF. The DNA of the CDR3 is TGTGCCAGCAGCGTCCGGGACAGCTCCTATAATTCACCCCTCCACTTT.